This T cell receptor beta chain was observed in a study of cytomegalovirus exposure and HLA in healthy donors. Using immunoSEQ multiplex PCR, the repertoire was profiled, and TCRdb retains in-frame clones only, with some absent. In the table there are roughly 57,000 clones, 85% to 95% of which are singletons. Regarding the study as a whole: Altogether, some 170 TCR beta chains were recorded as cytomegalovirus-associated.

Concerning this clone: As yet, its antigen is unknown.

The trim removed 0 bases at V and 0 bases at J, leaving 6 bases unmatched. The V gene's germline CDR1 is SGHNT and CDR2 YYREEE (reference sequence). The CDR3 has 17 amino acids. The source is a woman aged 18-29 years in good health and CMV-seropositive. The genes are TRBV5-4 and TRBJ2-7, with 10 bases lining up with TRBD1. The specimen sequenced was PBMCs. The DNA for the CDR3 is TGTGCCAGCAGCTTGGGTTTCAGGACAGGGGGCTCCTACGAGCAGTACTTC. Residues: CASSLGFRTGGSYEQYF.